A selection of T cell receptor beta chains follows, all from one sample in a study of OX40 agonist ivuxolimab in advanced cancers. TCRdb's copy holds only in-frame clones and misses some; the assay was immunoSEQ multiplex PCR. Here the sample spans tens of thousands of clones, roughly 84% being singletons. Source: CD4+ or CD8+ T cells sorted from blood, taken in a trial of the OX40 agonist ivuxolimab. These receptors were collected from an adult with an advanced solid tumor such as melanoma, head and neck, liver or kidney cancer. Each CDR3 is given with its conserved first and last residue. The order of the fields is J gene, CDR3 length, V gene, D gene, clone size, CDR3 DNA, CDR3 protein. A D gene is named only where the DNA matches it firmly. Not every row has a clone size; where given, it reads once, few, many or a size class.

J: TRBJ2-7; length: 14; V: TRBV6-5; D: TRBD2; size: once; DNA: TGTGCCAGCAGTTACTCCCGGGAGGCCTACGAGCAGTACTTC; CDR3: CASSYSREAYEQYF
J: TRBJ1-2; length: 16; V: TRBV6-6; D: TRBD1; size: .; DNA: TGTGCCAGCAGTTACCCTGCCCCCAGACAGGGCGGTGGCTACACCTTC; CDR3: CASSYPAPRQGGGYTF
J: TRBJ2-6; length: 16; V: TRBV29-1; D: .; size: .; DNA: TGCAGCGTCTACGGGACGGACCTCTCTGGGGCCAACGTCCTGACTTTC; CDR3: CSVYGTDLSGANVLTF
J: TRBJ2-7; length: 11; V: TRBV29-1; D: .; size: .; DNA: TGCAGCGTTGGTTTCCTTTACGAGCAGTACTTC; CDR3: CSVGFLYEQYF
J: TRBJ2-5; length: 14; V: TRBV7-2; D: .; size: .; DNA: TGTGCCAGCAGCACCGGGTCTGGGGGAGAGACCCAGTACTTC; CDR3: CASSTGSGGETQYF
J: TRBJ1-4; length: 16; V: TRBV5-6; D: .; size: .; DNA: TGTGCCAGCAGCTTGGGGGTAAGAGGTTCCCATGAAAAACTGTTTTTT; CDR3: CASSLGVRGSHEKLFF
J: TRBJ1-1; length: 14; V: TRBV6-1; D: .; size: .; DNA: TGTGCCAGCAGCGTAATCAGGGAAGGGACTGAAGCTTTCTTT; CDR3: CASSVIREGTEAFF
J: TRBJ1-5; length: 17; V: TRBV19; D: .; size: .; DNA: TGTGCCAGTAGTATTGAGGCAGGGGTGAGGAACAATCAGCCCCAGCATTTT; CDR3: CASSIEAGVRNNQPQHF
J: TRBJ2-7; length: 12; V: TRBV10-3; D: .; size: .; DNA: TGTGCCATCAGTGGAACCATTTACGAGCAGTACTTC; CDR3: CAISGTIYEQYF
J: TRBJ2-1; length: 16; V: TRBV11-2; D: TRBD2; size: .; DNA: TGTGCCAGCAGCTTAGGCGCTAGCGGGGGCTACAATGAGCAGTTCTTC; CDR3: CASSLGASGGYNEQFF
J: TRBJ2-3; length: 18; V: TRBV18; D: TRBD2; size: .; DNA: TGTGCCAGCTCGGGGCAGCGAGCGGGGGCGACTAGCACAGATACGCAGTATTTT; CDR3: CASSGQRAGATSTDTQYF
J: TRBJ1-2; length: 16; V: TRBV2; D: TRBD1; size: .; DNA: TGTGCCAGCAGTTCCCTCCGACAGGGGTACGGCTATGGCTACACCTTC; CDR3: CASSSLRQGYGYGYTF
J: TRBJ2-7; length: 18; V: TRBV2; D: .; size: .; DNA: TGTGCCAGCAGCCTAGGGGCAGGGGCCATGGTAAGGTCCTACGAGCAGTACTTC; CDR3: CASSLGAGAMVRSYEQYF
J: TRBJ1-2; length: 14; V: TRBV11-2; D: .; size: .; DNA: TGTGCCAGCAGCTTAGATTGGACGCCCTATGGCTACACCTTC; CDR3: CASSLDWTPYGYTF
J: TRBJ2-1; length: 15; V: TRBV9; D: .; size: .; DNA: TGTGCCAGCAGCGTAGGGGGGTTTTTGGACAATGAGCAGTTCTTC; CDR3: CASSVGGFLDNEQFF
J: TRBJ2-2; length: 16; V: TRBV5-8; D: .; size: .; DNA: TGTGCCAGCAGCTTGTTCACCGGGGCGAACACCGGGGAGCTGTTTTTT; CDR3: CASSLFTGANTGELFF
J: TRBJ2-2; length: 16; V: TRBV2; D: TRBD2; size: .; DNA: TGTGCCAGCAGTGTGGAGTCTCGCGGGGGGGCCGGGGAGCTGTTTTTT; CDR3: CASSVESRGGAGELFF
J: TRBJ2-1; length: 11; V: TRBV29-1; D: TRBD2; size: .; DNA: TGCAGCGGGGGGGGTGGGGATGAGCAGTTCTTC; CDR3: CSGGGGDEQFF
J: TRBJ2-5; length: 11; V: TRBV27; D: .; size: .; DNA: TGTGCCAGCAACCCAGAGGAGACCCAGTACTTC; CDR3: CASNPEETQYF
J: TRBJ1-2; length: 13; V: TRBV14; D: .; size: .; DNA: TGTGCCAGCAGCCAACGGACAAGTATGGGCTACACCTTC; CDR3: CASSQRTSMGYTF
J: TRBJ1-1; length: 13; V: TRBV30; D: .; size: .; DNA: TGTGCCTGGAGGACCGGGCCGAACACTGAAGCTTTCTTT; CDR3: CAWRTGPNTEAFF
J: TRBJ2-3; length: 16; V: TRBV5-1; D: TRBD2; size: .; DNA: TGCGCCAGCAGCTTGCGGCTAGCGGGGGGCACAGATACGCAGTATTTT; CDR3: CASSLRLAGGTDTQYF
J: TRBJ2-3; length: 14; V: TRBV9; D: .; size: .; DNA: TGTGCCAGCAGCGGCCCCCCACGGACAGATACGCAGTATTTT; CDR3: CASSGPPRTDTQYF
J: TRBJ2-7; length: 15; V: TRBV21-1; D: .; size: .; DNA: TGTGCCAGCAGCTTGCGTTTTGGGCAGGGCTACGAGCAGTACTTC; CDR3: CASSLRFGQGYEQYF
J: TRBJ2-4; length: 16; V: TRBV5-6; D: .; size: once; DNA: TGTGCCAGCAGCTTGTTCGGCCAGGGGACCAAAAACATTCAGTACTTC; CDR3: CASSLFGQGTKNIQYF
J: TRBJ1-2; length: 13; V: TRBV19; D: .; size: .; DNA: TGTGCCAGTAGTAGGGCAGGGCACTATGGCTACACCTTC; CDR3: CASSRAGHYGYTF
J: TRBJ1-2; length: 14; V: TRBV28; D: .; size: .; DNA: TGTGCCAGCGGAGGCGGACCAACAAGGGTTGGCTACACCTTC; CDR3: CASGGGPTRVGYTF
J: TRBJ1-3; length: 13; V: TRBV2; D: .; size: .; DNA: TGTGCCAGCAGGGAGGCAGCCGACGACACCATATATTTT; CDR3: CASREAADDTIYF
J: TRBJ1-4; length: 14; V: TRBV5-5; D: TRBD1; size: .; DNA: TGTGCCAGCAGCCCCGGACAGGGAGGGGAAAAACTGTTTTTT; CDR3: CASSPGQGGEKLFF
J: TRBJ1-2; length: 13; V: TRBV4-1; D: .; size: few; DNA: TGCGCCAGCAGCCAAGGGGGTTTCTATGGCTACACCTTC; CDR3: CASSQGGFYGYTF
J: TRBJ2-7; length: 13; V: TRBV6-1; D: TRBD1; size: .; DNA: TGTGCCAGCTTAAGAGCAGGGGGCCACGAGCAGTACTTC; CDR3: CASLRAGGHEQYF
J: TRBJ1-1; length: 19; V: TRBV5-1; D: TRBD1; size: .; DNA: TGCGCCAGCAGCTTGGGGCTTTGGGGACAGCGTCGTTTCGACACTGAAGCTTTCTTT; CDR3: CASSLGLWGQRRFDTEAFF
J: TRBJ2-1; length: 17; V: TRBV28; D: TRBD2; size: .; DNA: TGTGCCAGCAGTTTAGGGCTAGCGGGGGGGATCTACAATGAGCAGTTCTTC; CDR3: CASSLGLAGGIYNEQFF
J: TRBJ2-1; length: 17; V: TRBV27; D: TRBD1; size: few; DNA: TGTGCCAGCAGGCCTGGCCCGACAGGGGGAAAGGGCAATGAGCAGTTCTTC; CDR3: CASRPGPTGGKGNEQFF
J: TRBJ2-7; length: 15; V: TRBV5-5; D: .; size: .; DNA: TGTGCCAGCAGCTTGGCCGGGACACGCTCCTACGAGCAGTACTTC; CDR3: CASSLAGTRSYEQYF
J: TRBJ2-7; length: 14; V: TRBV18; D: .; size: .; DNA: TGTGCCAGCTCACCAGGTACGGGTGGGGACGAGCAGTACTTC; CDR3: CASSPGTGGDEQYF
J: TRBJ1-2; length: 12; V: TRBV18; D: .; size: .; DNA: TGTGCCAGCTCACCACTGGACAATGGCTACACCTTC; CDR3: CASSPLDNGYTF
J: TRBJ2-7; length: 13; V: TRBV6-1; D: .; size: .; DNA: TGTGCCAGCCACCGGGACGGGATCTACGAGCAGTACTTC; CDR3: CASHRDGIYEQYF
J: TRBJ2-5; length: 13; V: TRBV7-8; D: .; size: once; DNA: TGTGCCAGCAGCCGCATCGGCCAAGAGACCCAGTACTTC; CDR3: CASSRIGQETQYF
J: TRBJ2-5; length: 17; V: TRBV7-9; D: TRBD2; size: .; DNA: TGTGCCAGCAGGGACTTGCGGGGGGGCGGACTTGAAGAGACCCAGTACTTC; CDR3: CASRDLRGGGLEETQYF
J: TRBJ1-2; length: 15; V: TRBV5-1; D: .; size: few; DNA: TGCGCCAGCAGCAAGGATGGCAGGGAAAGGTATGGCTACACCTTC; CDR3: CASSKDGRERYGYTF
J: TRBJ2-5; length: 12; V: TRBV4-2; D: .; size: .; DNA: TGTGCCAGCAGCCAAGATACGGAGACCCAGTACTTC; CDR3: CASSQDTETQYF
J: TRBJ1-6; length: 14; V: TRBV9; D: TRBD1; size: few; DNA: TGTGCCAGCAGCGTCGGACAGGGGAATTCACCCCTCCACTTT; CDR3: CASSVGQGNSPLHF
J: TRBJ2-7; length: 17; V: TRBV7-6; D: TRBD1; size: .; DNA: TGTGCCAGCAGCTTAGGCCGTAGGACAGGGAGGTCCTACGAGCAGTACTTC; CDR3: CASSLGRRTGRSYEQYF
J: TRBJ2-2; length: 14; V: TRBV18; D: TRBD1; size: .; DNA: TGTGCCAGCTCACCCCTACAGGGGACCGGGGAGCTGTTTTTT; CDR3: CASSPLQGTGELFF
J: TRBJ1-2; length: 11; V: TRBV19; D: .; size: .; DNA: TGTGCCAGTAGTATGAACTATGGCTACACCTTC; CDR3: CASSMNYGYTF
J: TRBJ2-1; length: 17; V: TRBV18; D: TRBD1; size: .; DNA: TGTGCCAGCACAGGGGACGAGGGGGCGAATTTCAGGAATGAGCAGTTCTTC; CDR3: CASTGDEGANFRNEQFF
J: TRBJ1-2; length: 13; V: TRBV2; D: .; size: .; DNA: TGTGCCAGCGCTACCGGGGCCGAAGAGGGCTACACCTTC; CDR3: CASATGAEEGYTF
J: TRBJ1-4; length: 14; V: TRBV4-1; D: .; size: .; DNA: TGCGCCAGCATGGTACGGTGGATTAATGAAAAACTGTTTTTT; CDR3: CASMVRWINEKLFF
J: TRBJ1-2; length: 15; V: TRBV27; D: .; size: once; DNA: TGTGCCAGCAGTTTATCGTGGGCAGGCCCTCAGGGCTACACCTTC; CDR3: CASSLSWAGPQGYTF
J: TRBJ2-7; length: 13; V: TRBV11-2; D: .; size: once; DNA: TGTGCCAGCAGTTCCCGAAGCCGTTACGAGCAGTACTTC; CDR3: CASSSRSRYEQYF
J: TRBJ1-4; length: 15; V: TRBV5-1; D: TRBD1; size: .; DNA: TGCGCCAGCAGCCCAGGGGGAACGGCTAATGAAAAACTGTTTTTT; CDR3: CASSPGGTANEKLFF
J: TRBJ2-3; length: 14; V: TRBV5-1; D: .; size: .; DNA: TGCGCCAGCAGCTGGCGGTCCTCCACAGATACGCAGTATTTT; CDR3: CASSWRSSTDTQYF
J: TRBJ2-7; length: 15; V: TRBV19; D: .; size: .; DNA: TGTGCCAGTAGTATTGATGGCCCGGGAAGGGGCGAGCAGTACTTC; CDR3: CASSIDGPGRGEQYF
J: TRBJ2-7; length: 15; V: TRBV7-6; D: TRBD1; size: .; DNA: TGTGCCAGCAGCTTAGTCCCCGGGACAGGGGACGAGCAGTACTTC; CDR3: CASSLVPGTGDEQYF
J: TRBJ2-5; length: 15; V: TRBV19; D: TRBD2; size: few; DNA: TGTGCCAGTAGTCCCTATACGGGGGGTGGAGAGACCCAGTACTTC; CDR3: CASSPYTGGGETQYF
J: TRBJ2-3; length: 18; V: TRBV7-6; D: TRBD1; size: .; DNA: TGTGCCAGCAGTCCACAGACGAGACAGGGGGCGCGAACAGATACGCAGTATTTT; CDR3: CASSPQTRQGARTDTQYF
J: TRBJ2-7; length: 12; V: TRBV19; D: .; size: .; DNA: TGTGCCAGTAGTAAGGAGCGCTACGAGCAGTACTTC; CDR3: CASSKERYEQYF
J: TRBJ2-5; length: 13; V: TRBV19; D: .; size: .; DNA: TGTGCCAGTAGCGCTTCGGAGGTAGAGACCCAGTACTTC; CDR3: CASSASEVETQYF